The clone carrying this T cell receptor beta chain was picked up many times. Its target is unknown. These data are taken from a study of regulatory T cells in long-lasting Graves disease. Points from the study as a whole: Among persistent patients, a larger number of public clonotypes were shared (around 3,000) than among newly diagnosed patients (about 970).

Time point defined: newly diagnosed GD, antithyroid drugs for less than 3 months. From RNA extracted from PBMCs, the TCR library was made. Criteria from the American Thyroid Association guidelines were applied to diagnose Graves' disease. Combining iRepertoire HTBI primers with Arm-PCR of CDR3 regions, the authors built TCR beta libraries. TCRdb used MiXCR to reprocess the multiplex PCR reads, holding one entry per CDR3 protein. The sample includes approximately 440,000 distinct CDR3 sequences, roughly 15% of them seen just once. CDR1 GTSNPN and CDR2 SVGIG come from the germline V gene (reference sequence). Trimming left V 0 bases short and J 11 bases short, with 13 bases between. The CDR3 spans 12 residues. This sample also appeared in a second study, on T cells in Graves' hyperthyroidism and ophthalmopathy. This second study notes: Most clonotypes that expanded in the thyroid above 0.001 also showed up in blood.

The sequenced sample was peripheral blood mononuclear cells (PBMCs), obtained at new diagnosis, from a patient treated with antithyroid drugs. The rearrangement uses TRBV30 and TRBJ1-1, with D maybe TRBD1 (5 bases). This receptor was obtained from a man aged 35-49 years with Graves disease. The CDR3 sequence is CAWSVRGDWAFF. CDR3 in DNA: TGTGCCTGGAGTGTACGAGGGGATTGGGCTTTCTTT.